The 14 T cell receptor beta chains below were found in one sample sequenced in a study of blood T cell repertoires in COVID-19. Sequencing used immunoSEQ multiplex PCR; TCRdb keeps in-frame clones, though not all of them. The table has roughly 85,000 clones, about nine tenths seen once. The source material was peripheral blood. The receptors originated from a man over 45 with active or convalescent COVID-19.

This sequence joins TRBV2 and TRBJ2-5, with D hard to call. Per the germline V gene, CDR1 is SNHLY and CDR2 is FYNNEI. Deletions cut 6 bases from V and 4 bases from J, with 12 bases between. The CDR3 is 13 amino acids. The CDR3 coding sequence is TGTGCCAGCAGCGTCGACATTGCAGAGACCCAGTACTTC. This encodes CASSVDIAETQYF.

This sequence joins TRBV6-6 and TRBJ2-5, with 9 bases identical to TRBD1. V shed 8 bases and J 2 bases; nucleotides not matched to a gene: 9. The CDR3 is 15 residues long. Germline values: CDR1 MNHNY, CDR2 SVGAGI (reference sequence). The CDR3 nucleotides are TGTGCCAGCCATGAACAGGGGGCGGTTCAAGAGACCCAGTACTTC. Encoded protein: CASHEQGAVQETQYF.

The DNA for the CDR3 is TGTGCCAGCAGCTCTGATACTAGGGCGAACACCATATATTTT. It is translated as CASSSDTRANTIYF. The chain recombines TRBV11-2 with TRBJ1-3; D not certain. The CDR3 extends over 14 amino acids. The germline gives CDR1 SGHAT, CDR2 FQNNGV. Trimming shortened V by 4 bases and J by 7 bases, and 14 bases separated the two germline ends.

This chain uses TRBV29-1 with TRBJ1-4; 10 bases fit TRBD1. Trimming cost V 6 bases and J 8 bases; bases outside gene matches: 6. CDR1 SQVTM and CDR2 ANQGSEA come from the germline V gene. This CDR3 is built from 13 residues. CDR3 sequence reads: CSVTGTGEEKLFF. CDR3 coding DNA: TGCAGCGTGACCGGGACAGGGGAAGAAAAACTGTTTTTT.

The V call is TRBV6-1, the J call TRBJ1-4; D remains unclear. V shed 4 bases and J shed 2 bases, with 14 bases lying between them. Germline CDR1 reads MNHNS; CDR2 reads SASEGT. This CDR3 comprises 16 residues. CDR3: CASSGTQRVTNEKLFF. CDR3 in DNA: TGTGCCAGCAGTGGAACCCAGAGGGTGACTAATGAAAAACTGTTTTTT.

The chain employs TRBV19 and TRBJ2-2, with 8 bases lining up with TRBD1. The CDR3 contains 14 residues. The ends lost 4 bases at V and 3 bases at J; junction bases unmatched: 1. Germline V gives CDR1 LNHDA, CDR2 SQIVND (reference sequence). CDR3 in DNA: TGTGCCAGTAGTAACAGGGGGGACACCGGGGAGCTGTTTTTT. This gives the protein CASSNRGDTGELFF.

The rearrangement links TRBV28 to TRBJ1-5, with D possibly matching TRBD1 (6 bases). The CDR3 extends over 15 amino acids. Trimming pared 5 bases from V and 9 bases from J, leaving 20 bases between. The germline V gene encodes CDR1 MDHEN and CDR2 SYDVKM. CDR3 loop: CASSPPGGGYRPQHF. CDR3 in DNA: TGTGCCAGCAGTCCCCCGGGAGGGGGTTATAGGCCCCAGCATTTT.

The CDR3 loop is CASSPYGQSSYEQYF. The CDR3 DNA follows: TGTGCCAGTAGCCCTTATGGACAGAGCTCCTACGAGCAGTACTTC. This chain connects TRBV19 to TRBJ2-7; a weak D match, TRBD1 (6 bases). This CDR3 spans 15 amino acids. Trimming took off 6 bases at V and 0 bases at J, with 15 bases between the two ends. Germline V gene lookup returns CDR1 LNHDA and CDR2 SQIVND (reference sequence).

This chain links TRBV19 with TRBJ1-3; 7 nucleotides line up with TRBD1. Per the germline V gene, CDR1 is LNHDA and CDR2 is SQIVND (reference sequence). This CDR3 region has 14 residues. V lost 3 bases, J lost 9 bases, and 8 bases stayed unmatched. In DNA form, the CDR3 reads TGTGCCAGTAGTATGGAAGGGGGCTTTGGCACCATATATTTT. Translation: CASSMEGGFGTIYF.

This clone has just a few counts. V is TRBV29-1 and J is TRBJ2-5; 11 bases align to TRBD1. The CDR3 is made up of 14 amino acids. Germline V CDR1 and CDR2: SQVTM, ANQGSEA. Trimming cost V 3 bases and J 4 bases; bases outside gene matches: 4. CDR3 loop: CSVEDRGRGETQYF. For the CDR3, the DNA is TGCAGCGTTGAGGACAGGGGGCGCGGAGAGACCCAGTACTTC.

The chain's CDR3 is CASSTYRGRYTEAFF. The DNA for the CDR3 is TGTGCCAGCAGCACCTACAGGGGTCGGTACACTGAAGCTTTCTTT. The chain joins TRBV21-1 to TRBJ1-1; TRBD1 was called by the table and not checked on the DNA. TRBV21-1 is noted as a pseudogene. This CDR3 region has 15 residues.

The genes are TRBV18 and TRBJ1-3; 7 nucleotides align to TRBD1. V lost 2 bases to trimming and J lost 0 bases; unmatched junction nucleotides: 1. Germline V gives CDR1 KGHSH, CDR2 LQKENI. The CDR3 loop spans 15 amino acids. The chain's CDR3 is CASSPTGASGNTIYF. CDR3 bases: TGTGCCAGCTCACCAACAGGGGCCTCTGGAAACACCATATATTTT.

The gene calls are TRBV5-5 and TRBJ2-5; D gene unclear. V was cut by 5 bases and J by 4 bases, with 12 bases left in between. This CDR3 contains 13 residues. The germline V gene has CDR1 SGHKS and CDR2 YYEKEE (reference sequence). The CDR3 region is CASSVLVAETQYF. CDR3 nucleotide sequence: TGTGCCAGCAGTGTTCTAGTTGCAGAGACCCAGTACTTC.

The gene calls are TRBV6-2 or TRBV6-3 and TRBJ2-7, with D maybe TRBD1 (6 bases). CDR1 and CDR2 (germline): MNHEY, SVGEGT. Trimming stripped 5 bases from V and 2 bases from J, with 16 bases between. The CDR3 sequence is 15 residues long. The CDR3 is CASSSAGTRAYEQYF. For the CDR3, the DNA is TGTGCCAGCAGTAGTGCAGGGACAAGAGCCTACGAGCAGTACTTC.